This TCR beta chain was found in a study of T cell responses to AZD1222 COVID-19 vaccine. Study context: Doses given second, at about 4 or about 12 weeks, were pooled.

Generated by immunoSEQ multiplex PCR, the TCRdb table keeps only in-frame clones and is missing some. Of about 140,000 clones listed, about 89% are singletons. V trimming: 4 bases; J trimming: 7 bases; junction bases outside the gene matches: 10. This CDR3 has 16 residues. In germline, CDR1 is SGHRS, CDR2 YFSETQ. V gene TRBV5-1 combines with J gene TRBJ2-3; TRBD2 matches at 12 bases. This sequence originates from an adult in good health. Source: peripheral blood, taken on day 0 of AZD1222 vaccination. CDR3 loop: CASSLPSGGETNTQYF. The CDR3, as DNA: TGCGCCAGCAGCCTCCCTAGCGGGGGGGAAACGAATACGCAGTATTTT. Supplemented by reference TRBV5-1 and TRBJ2-3, the full variable domain reads KAGVTQTPRYLIKTRGQQVTLSCSPISGHRSVSWYQQTPGQGLQFLFEYFSETQRNKGNFPGRFSGRQFSNSRSEMNVSTLELGDSALYLCASSLPSGGETNTQYFGPGTRLTVL.